This T cell receptor (beta chain) was profiled in a study of chemoradiotherapy in HPV16-positive cancers. Points from the study as a whole: Better recurrence-free survival went with HPV-responsive T-cell expansion in HPV16-positive patients. Candidate HPV-specific clones and E7-related TCR motifs grew in tumor during treatment. Only two HPV16-positive patients supplied the functional HPV-specificity definition.

Concerning this clone: Antigen unknown.

Profiled with immunoSEQ multiplex PCR; TCRdb holds only in-frame clones, not every one. The sample consists of more than 700 clones, approximately 80% of them appearing once. With 3 bases removed from V and 6 bases from J, the gap between germline ends came to 23 bases. This CDR3 is 18 amino acids long. Germline V gene data show CDR1 as KGHSH and CDR2 as LQKENI. Repertoires were sampled repeatedly during chemoradiotherapy. The V call is TRBV18, the J call TRBJ2-2; D gene unclear. The sample here was tumor tissue, taken from a patient who underwent chemoradiotherapy. The receptor was derived from a human donor with HPV-associated anogenital cancer. The CDR3 here is CASSPGGVGRVGSGELFF. The CDR3 bases are TGTGCCAGCTCACCCGGCGGAGTTGGAAGGGTTGGATCCGGGGAGCTGTTTTTT.